This TCR beta chain is from a study of cytomegalovirus exposure and HLA in healthy donors. The study's findings and limits: Common viral pathogens seemed, in a later analysis, to connect with several of the most significant clusters. One variant, a missense change in DCLRE1C, was linked in a later analysis to TCR beta V- and J-gene trimming.

Trimming stripped 2 bases from V and 7 bases from J, with 5 bases between. This CDR3 spans 11 amino acids. The germline V gene encodes CDR1 MDHEN and CDR2 SYDVKM. The donors comprised healthy bone marrow donors. A note on this clone: Its target is not known.

PCR was performed using 60 Vbeta and 13 Jbeta primers. Using immunoSEQ multiplex PCR, the repertoire was profiled, and TCRdb retains in-frame clones only, with some absent. The data contain under 200,000 clones, more than 60% of them singletons. J is TRBJ2-5 and V is TRBV28; TRBD2 is a possible D gene (5 bases). The sample consisted of PBMCs. The TCR originated in a woman between 50 and 59 years old in good health and CMV-seropositive. As DNA, the CDR3 is TGTGCCAGCAGTTTAACTAGGACCCAGTACTTC. It is translated as CASSLTRTQYF.